This T cell receptor beta chain was found in a study of cytomegalovirus exposure and HLA in healthy donors. While the first cohort had 650 to 850 subjects, the donors belonged to the separate validation cohort of 120 subjects. Study-level points and caveats: The authors listed approximately 150 TCR beta chains as cytomegalovirus-associated. Reports described diagnosis of cytomegalovirus status by the classifier as highly specific and sensitive. In vitro assays verified that three CMV-associated chains recognized CMV antigens specifically.

The table came from immunoSEQ multiplex PCR; TCRdb's copy has only in-frame clones and leaves some out. The sample lists 100,000 to 120,000 clones, roughly 90% occurring once. Concerning this clone itself: What it recognizes is unknown.

V lost 4 bases, J lost 3 bases, and 16 bases lay in between. Germline-derived CDR1 and CDR2 are GTSNPN and SVGIG (reference sequence). This CDR3 contains 15 residues. The sequence derives from a woman in her twenties or thirties in good health and CMV-seropositive. The V call is TRBV30, the J call TRBJ1-3; D remains unclear. Sequenced material: PBMCs. The CDR3: CAWKGPGTGGNTIYF. CDR3 nucleotide sequence: TGTGCCTGGAAGGGCCCGGGAACGGGTGGAAACACCATATATTTT.